This entry lists 19 T cell receptor beta chains sequenced from one sample in a study of human T cells and chemical hapten exposure. TCRdb analysed the RACE reads with MiXCR anew, one entry per CDR3 protein. The sample has around 150,000 distinct CDR3 sequences, around 15% seen once. Indicated time point: patch test 1, 2 weeks after DPC sensitization. The treatment was: therapeutic diphenylcyclopropenone sensitization with weekly scalp DPC. This specimen was whole blood, taken in connection with sensitization to the hapten diphenylcyclopropenone (DPC). The receptors derive from a woman aged 25 to 45 with alopecia areata. Some clones in this sample may be carry-over from other donors' samples.

Worth noting for this clonotype: A much larger clone sits a single nucleotide away, making a read error possible. The chain uses TRBV7-6 and TRBJ2-7; either TRBD1 or TRBD2 may fit D (5 bases each). This CDR3 region has 15 residues. Germline values: CDR1 SGHVS, CDR2 FNYEAQ. V lost 2 bases to trimming and J lost 5 bases, with 16 bases between them. The CDR3 bases are TGTGCCAGCAGCTTATTTAGGGACGGGGTTCACGAGCAGTACTTC. It codes for CASSLFRDGVHEQYF.

This clonotype came up a few times. The rearrangement links TRBV5-1 to TRBJ1-1; 7 positions match TRBD1. CDR3 length: 12 residues. With V trimmed by 2 bases and J by 8 bases, 3 bases remained unmatched. Per the germline V gene, CDR1 is SGHRS and CDR2 is YFSETQ. The CDR3 reads CASSFDRAEAFF. The CDR3 coding sequence is TGCGCCAGCAGCTTTGACAGGGCCGAAGCTTTCTTT.

The chain links TRBV5-6 to TRBJ2-6, with 9 bases fitting TRBD1. CDR3 size: 19 residues. Germline V gives CDR1 SGHDT, CDR2 YYEEEE. V shed 0 bases and J 1 base; nucleotides not matched to a gene: 8. CDR3 DNA: TGTGCCAGCAGCTTGGGCTTCCGGGACAGGGTATCTGGGGCCAACGTCCTGACTTTC. This codes for CASSLGFRDRVSGANVLTF.

This clonotype showed up just a few times. J is TRBJ1-5 and V is TRBV7-2; weak D call: TRBD1 (5 bases). In germline, CDR1 is SGHTA, CDR2 FQGNSA. The length of the CDR3 is 14 residues. The V and J ends lost 5 bases and 1 base respectively, with 9 bases between them. DNA for the CDR3: TGTGCCAGCAGCCCAGGGCCGAGCAATCAGCCCCAGCATTTT. Protein sequence: CASSPGPSNQPQHF.

This clonotype was seen only a few times. The V gene is TRBV29-1, the J gene TRBJ1-2; no reliable D call. Germline V CDR1 and CDR2: SQVTM, ANQGSEA. The ends were cut back, 3 bases at V and 8 bases at J, with 1 base in the middle. This CDR3 has 8 amino acids. CDR3 region: CSVEGYTF. The DNA of the CDR3 is TGCAGCGTTGAGGGCTACACCTTC.

The CDR3 reads CASSPRQAGEQYF. The CDR3 DNA follows: TGTGCCAGCAGCCCGCGGCAAGCTGGGGAGCAGTACTTC. This chain uses TRBV7-3 with TRBJ2-7; D is ambiguous. Looked up from germline, CDR1 is SGHTA and CDR2 is FQGTGA. CDR3 length: 13 amino acids. Trimming stripped 5 bases from V and 7 bases from J, with 15 bases between. The full variable domain, in which reference TRBV7-3 and TRBJ2-7 provide the parts outside the CDR3, is GAGVSQTPSNKVTEKGKYVELRCDPISGHTALYWYRQSLGQGPEFLIYFQGTGAADDSGLPNDRFFAVRPEGSVSTLKIQRTERGDSAVYLCASSPRQAGEQYFGPGTRLTVT.

The chain couples TRBV27 to TRBJ1-1; no reliable D call. The germline gives CDR1 MNHEY, CDR2 SMNVEV (reference sequence). This CDR3 is 14 amino acids long. Trimming cost V 3 bases and J 5 bases, with 13 bases left between them. CDR3: CASSFVLGGTEAFF. The CDR3, as DNA: TGTGCCAGCAGTTTCGTATTAGGAGGGACTGAAGCTTTCTTT.

The chain has TRBV18 and TRBJ1-3; no reliable D call. The V and J ends lost 2 bases and 10 bases respectively, with 9 bases between them. The CDR3 extends over 12 amino acids. CDR1 and CDR2 from the germline V gene are KGHSH and LQKENI. The CDR3 DNA reads as TGTGCCAGCTCACCAACTGAGGAGACCATATATTTT. Translated: CASSPTEETIYF. Full variable domain (outside the CDR3, taken from reference TRBV18 and TRBJ1-3): NAGVMQNPRHLVRRRGQEARLRCSPMKGHSHVYWYRQLPEEGLKFMVYLQKENIIDESGMPKERFSAEFPKEGPSILRIQQVVRGDSAAYFCASSPTEETIYFGEGSWLTVV.

This clonotype was recorded a few times. The chain has TRBV3-1 and TRBJ1-1; TRBD1 might be the D (5 bases). Germline V gene sequence: CDR1 LGHDT, CDR2 YNNKEL (reference sequence). The V end was cut by 1 base, the J end by 11 bases, with 8 bases between. This CDR3 has 11 amino acids. The CDR3 DNA reads as TGTGCCAGCAGCCAAGCAGGGAGCGCTTTCTTT. Amino acid sequence: CASSQAGSAFF. Supplemented by reference TRBV3-1 and TRBJ1-1, the full variable domain reads DTAVSQTPKYLVTQMGNDKSIKCEQNLGHDTMYWYKQDSKKFLKIMFSYNNKELIINETVPNRFSPKSPDKAHLNLHINSLELGDSAVYFCASSQAGSAFFGQGTRLTVV.

This clonotype was picked up many times. The CDR3 is CASSQVRGNTEAFF. CDR3 sequence (DNA): TGCGCCAGCAGCCAAGTCCGGGGGAACACTGAAGCTTTCTTT. The chain couples TRBV4-1 to TRBJ1-1; D remains ambiguous. The CDR3 contains 14 residues. Trimming removed 1 base at V and 1 base at J, with 7 bases between. Per germline, CDR1 MGHRA and CDR2 YSYEKL.

V and J are TRBV29-1 and TRBJ1-1; D not resolved. Trimming cost V 6 bases and J 6 bases, with 11 bases left between them. The CDR3 extends over 11 amino acids. The germline gives CDR1 SQVTM, CDR2 ANQGSEA. The CDR3 coding sequence is TGCAGCGTGGGTATGGGAGCTGAAGCTTTCTTT. This translates into CSVGMGAEAFF.

In this sample, this clonotype turned up many times. The rearrangement uses TRBV3-1 and TRBJ1-5; unclear D gene. Germline CDR1 is LGHDT and CDR2 is YNNKEL (reference sequence). Between the trimmed V and J ends, which lost 4 bases and 1 base, there was a span of 20 bases. CDR3 length: 18 residues. The CDR3 DNA reads as TGTGCCAGCAGCCTCCACCCACCGGGCCGAGCCAGCAATCAGCCCCAGCATTTT. It translates to CASSLHPPGRASNQPQHF.

The V and J genes are TRBV7-9 and TRBJ2-1; TRBD2 aligns across 9 bases. CDR1 and CDR2 (germline): SEHNR, FQNEAQ (reference sequence). CDR3 size: 13 residues. The CDR3 DNA is TGTGCTAATAGCGGGAGCTCCTACAATGAGCAGTTCTTC. It encodes CANSGSSYNEQFF. The full variable domain, in which reference TRBV7-9 and TRBJ2-1 provide the parts outside the CDR3, is DTGVSQNPRHKITKRGQNVTFRCDPISEHNRLYWYRQTLGQGPEFLTYFQNEAQLEKSRLLSDRFSAERPKGSFSTLEIQRTEQGDSAMYLCANSGSSYNEQFFGPGTRLTVL.

This clonotype was seen more than once but under ten times. J is TRBJ2-7 and V is TRBV27, with 8 nucleotides matching TRBD1. This CDR3 comprises 14 residues. J lost 2 bases, V lost 8 bases, and 8 bases had no gene match. CDR1 is MNHEY, CDR2 SMNVEV, per germline (reference sequence). The CDR3 loop is CASQEPDRAYEQYF. Here the CDR3 DNA reads TGTGCCAGCCAAGAACCGGACAGGGCCTACGAGCAGTACTTC.

This clonotype was observed many times. Compared with germline, one end of the junction differs, possibly owing to a read error. The genes are TRBV7-8 and TRBJ1-1, with D possibly being TRBD1 (5 bases). CDR1 and CDR2 from the germline V gene are SGHVS and FQNEAQ. CDR3 length: 13 amino acids. The CDR3 spells CASSQTRDGPFLF. The CDR3 DNA follows: TGTGCCAGCAGCCAGACCCGGGACGGACCGTTCCTCTTT.

The gene calls are TRBV5-1 and TRBJ1-1; 7 positions match TRBD1. The J segment lost 0 bases and the V segment lost 5 bases, leaving 4 bases of the junction unmatched. There are 14 residues in the CDR3. Germline CDR1 is SGHRS and CDR2 is YFSETQ. The CDR3 DNA follows: TGCGCCAGCAGAAAGGACAGGCTGAACACTGAAGCTTTCTTT. Protein: CASRKDRLNTEAFF.

This clonotype has a handful of counts. The chain joins TRBV18 to TRBJ1-1; 10 bases are shared with TRBD1. The germline gives CDR1 KGHSH, CDR2 LQKENI. V dropped 3 bases and J dropped 4; count of bases not matched to a gene: 8. This CDR3 has 16 amino acids. The chain's CDR3 is CASSPQTGGGGTEAFF. The DNA of the CDR3 is TGTGCCAGCTCACCCCAGACAGGGGGCGGTGGCACTGAAGCTTTCTTT.

This clonotype was seen a handful of times. J is TRBJ2-1 and V is TRBV5-1; 12 bases align to TRBD2. The CDR3 is 15 amino acids. J was trimmed by 9 bases and V by 0 bases; bases with no gene match: 4. Germline CDR1 is SGHRS and CDR2 is YFSETQ. The CDR3, as DNA: TGCGCCAGCAGCTTGGAACTAGCGGGGGGTACTGAGCAGTTCTTC. Translated: CASSLELAGGTEQFF.

J is TRBJ2-7 and V is TRBV4-1, with D unclear. Trimming shortened V by 3 bases and J by 3 bases, and 9 bases separated the two germline ends. Per germline, CDR1 MGHRA and CDR2 YSYEKL. CDR3 length: 13 amino acids. The DNA of the CDR3 is TGCGCCAGCAGCCAGTGGTCGGACTACGAGCAGTACTTC. Amino acids: CASSQWSDYEQYF.